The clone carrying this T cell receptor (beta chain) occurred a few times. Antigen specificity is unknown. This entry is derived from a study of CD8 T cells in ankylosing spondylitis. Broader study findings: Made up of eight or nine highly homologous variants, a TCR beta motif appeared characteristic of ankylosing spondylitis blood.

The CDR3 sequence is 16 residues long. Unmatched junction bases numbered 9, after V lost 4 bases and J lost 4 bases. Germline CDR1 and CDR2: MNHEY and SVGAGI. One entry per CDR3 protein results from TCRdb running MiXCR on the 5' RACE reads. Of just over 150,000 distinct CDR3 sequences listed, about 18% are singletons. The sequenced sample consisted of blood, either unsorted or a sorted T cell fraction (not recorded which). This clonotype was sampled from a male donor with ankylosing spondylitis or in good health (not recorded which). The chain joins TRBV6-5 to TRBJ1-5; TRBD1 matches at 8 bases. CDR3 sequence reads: CASSSPGTGQNQPQHF. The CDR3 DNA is TGTGCCAGCAGTTCTCCCGGGACAGGACAAAATCAGCCCCAGCATTTT.